Below, 31 T cell receptor beta chains from the same sample are listed, as sequenced in a study of shared clonotypes between healthy human individuals. Naive CD8 cells comprised CD45RO-negative, CCR7-positively selected cells, excluding terminally differentiated effector memory CD45RA+ cells. Sequenced by immunoSEQ multiplex PCR; TCRdb stores in-frame clones only, minus some. The data contain 2 million to 2.5 million clones, just over 90% of them singletons. Sequencing was carried out using naive CD8+ T cells from PBMCs. All receptors derive from a man between 18 and 35 years old in good health. Some clones in this sample may be carry-over from other donors' samples.

V gene TRBV4-1 combines with J gene TRBJ1-1, with TRBD1 matching over 9 bases. V shed 7 bases and J 5 bases; nucleotides not matched to a gene: 8. Per germline, CDR1 MGHRA and CDR2 YSYEKL. The CDR3 runs 14 residues. DNA for the CDR3: TGCGCCAGCACCCCCCAACAGGGGGCTACTGAAGCTTTCTTT. Translated, it gives CASTPQQGATEAFF.

CDR3 nucleotides: TGTGCCAGCAGCGTAGGGGGAAACCCCCAGGCTTTCTTT. This translates into CASSVGGNPQAFF. The V and J genes are TRBV9 and TRBJ1-1; D not certain. Trimming pared 0 bases from V and 11 bases from J, leaving 14 bases between. CDR3 length: 13 amino acids. The V gene's germline CDR1 is SGDLS and CDR2 YYNGEE.

This clone was seen a single time. The sample holds other DNA sequences that translate to the same CDR3. The gene calls are TRBV4-3 and TRBJ2-3; D may be TRBD2 (5 bases). Trimming removed 4 bases at V and 1 base at J, with 6 bases between. This CDR3 spans 13 amino acids. Germline CDR1 reads LGHNA; CDR2 reads YSLEER. CDR3: CASSPRGTDTQYF. DNA for the CDR3: TGCGCCAGCAGCCCGAGGGGCACAGATACGCAGTATTTT.

For this clone: At one end the junction does not follow the germline gene, possibly because of a read error. This chain joins TRBV2 and TRBJ2-7; TRBD1 aligns across 10 bases. The length of the CDR3 is 15 residues. Germline V gene lookup returns CDR1 SNHLY and CDR2 FYNNEI. The chain's CDR3 is CASRGPGTGEYEQYF. The DNA of the CDR3 is TGTGCCAGCAGAGGGCCCGGGACAGGGGAATACGAGCAGTATTTC.

In regard to this clone: This sample also contains other DNA sequences that code for the same CDR3. The rearrangement uses TRBV29-1 and TRBJ1-5; D unresolved. Per the germline V gene, CDR1 is SQVTM and CDR2 is ANQGSEA. The CDR3 length is 12 residues. The V end was cut by 1 base, the J end by 4 bases, with 5 bases between. CDR3 bases: TGCAGCGTTGAAGGACGGAATCAGCCCCAGCATTTT. Its protein product is CSVEGRNQPQHF.

The table lists this clone with a few counts. V usage is TRBV23-1 and J usage is TRBJ1-1; no clear D gene. TRBV23-1 is marked as an open reading frame, function uncertain. The V end lost 8 bases, the J end lost 1 base, and 8 bases lay between the germline ends. The CDR3 is 12 residues long. CDR3 amino acids: CASGWRNTEAFF. CDR3 nucleotide sequence: TGCGCCAGCGGGTGGCGGAACACTGAAGCTTTCTTT.

This clone showed up just once. The chain carries TRBV4-2 and TRBJ1-1; no reliable D call. The V end was cut by 1 base, the J end by 2 bases, with 17 bases between. The germline gives CDR1 LGHNA, CDR2 YNFKEQ. The CDR3 is made up of 17 amino acids. The CDR3 loop reads CASSQVAVGPLNTEAFF. The CDR3 bases are TGTGCCAGCAGCCAAGTAGCGGTAGGGCCGCTCAACACTGAAGCTTTCTTT.

This chain joins TRBV9 and TRBJ2-1, with TRBD2 identical over 14 bases. The V segment lost 3 bases and the J segment 8 bases; nucleotides outside the gene matches: 7. The germline gives CDR1 SGDLS, CDR2 YYNGEE. The CDR3 is 16 amino acids. CDR3 bases: TGTGCCAGCAGCGCCGGGACTAGCGGGAGTAGGGATGAGCAGTTCTTC. It encodes CASSAGTSGSRDEQFF.

The genes are TRBV19 and TRBJ2-7, with D perhaps matching TRBD2 (5 bases). V lost 3 bases to trimming and J lost 4 bases, with 10 bases between them. This CDR3 comprises 13 residues. Germline lookup yields CDR1 LNHDA and CDR2 SQIVND (reference sequence). Here the CDR3 DNA reads TGTGCCAGTAGTATTGAATCGGGGTACGAGCAGTACTTC. This gives the protein CASSIESGYEQYF.

This chain joins TRBV9 and TRBJ2-7; TRBD1 agrees at 8 bases. The CDR3 spans 17 residues. V shed 2 bases, J shed 0 bases, and the junction held 10 bases outside the gene matches. Germline V lookup: CDR1 SGDLS, CDR2 YYNGEE. Here the CDR3 DNA reads TGTGCCAGCAGCGTGACGGGACAGGCCCGCTCCTCCTACGAGCAGTACTTC. Protein: CASSVTGQARSSYEQYF.

The chain carries TRBV5-4 and TRBJ2-7, with 7 bases aligning to TRBD1. V dropped 2 bases and J dropped 5; count of bases not matched to a gene: 10. There are 15 residues in the CDR3. The germline CDR1 and CDR2 sequences are SGHNT and YYREEE (reference sequence). CDR3 region: CASSLPVQGFDEQYF. The DNA of the CDR3 is TGTGCCAGCAGCTTACCGGTACAGGGGTTCGACGAGCAGTACTTC.

This clone was recorded only once. This chain connects TRBV28 to TRBJ1-1, with D tentatively TRBD1 (6 bases). Germline assignment: CDR1 MDHEN and CDR2 SYDVKM. The CDR3 sequence is 16 residues long. Trimming stripped 6 bases from V and 3 bases from J, with 20 bases between. The CDR3 nucleotides read TGTGCCAGCAGATCCATCAGAGGGGGTGGCTACACTGAAGCTTTCTTT. This codes for CASRSIRGGGYTEAFF.

The chain has TRBV10-3 and TRBJ1-1; D gene unclear. Trimming removed 2 bases at V and 4 bases at J, with 11 bases between. Germline CDR1 and CDR2: ENHRY and SYGVKD. The CDR3 runs 14 residues. The CDR3 DNA reads TGTGCCATCAGTGAGGATCCCGGGTCCACTGAAGCTTTCTTT. It yields the protein CAISEDPGSTEAFF.

The chain is built from TRBV12-5 and TRBJ2-7; D is uncertain. V lost 2 bases and J lost 1, with 6 bases in between. In germline, CDR1 is LGHNT, CDR2 FRNRAP. There are 13 residues in the CDR3. CDR3 sequence (DNA): TGTGCTAGTGGTTTGTCCCCGTCCTACGAGCAGTACTTC. This sequence encodes CASGLSPSYEQYF.

The chain carries TRBV7-7 and TRBJ2-4; 7 bases are shared with TRBD1. The CDR3 consists of 19 residues. V shed 0 bases and J 6 bases; nucleotides not matched to a gene: 17. Germline values: CDR1 SSHAT, CDR2 FNYEAQ (reference sequence). In DNA, the CDR3 is TGTGCCAGCAGCTTAGCGGTGACCGCCGACAGGGTGAGGGGAAACATTCAGTACTTC. Translating it yields CASSLAVTADRVRGNIQYF.

The chain links TRBV29-1 to TRBJ2-5; a possible D gene is TRBD1 (5 bases). In germline, CDR1 is SQVTM, CDR2 ANQGSEA. The CDR3 spans 19 residues. Trimming removed 5 bases from V and 2 bases from J, with 30 bases in between. The CDR3 nucleotides are TGCAGCGTTAGGGGAAACCCAGACCCAAGTCGGCGCGGACAAGAGACCCAGTACTTC. Translated: CSVRGNPDPSRRGQETQYF.

The chain links TRBV11-2 to TRBJ2-7; tentatively, D is TRBD1 (6 bases). This CDR3 has 14 residues. Germline CDR1 SGHAT, CDR2 FQNNGV. Trimming removed 1 base from V and 5 bases from J, with 12 bases in between. The CDR3 DNA follows: TGTGCCAGCAGCTTAGGTCCAGGGGCTCACGAGCAGTACTTC. This gives the protein CASSLGPGAHEQYF. The full variable domain, its missing parts supplied by reference TRBV11-2 and TRBJ2-7, is EAGVAQSPRYKIIEKRQSVAFWCNPISGHATLYWYQQILGQGPKLLIQFQNNGVVDDSQLPKDRFSAERLKGVDSTLKIQPAKLEDSAVYLCASSLGPGAHEQYFGPGTRLTVT.

The rearrangement links TRBV9 to TRBJ1-3; D remains ambiguous. V gave up 4 bases and J gave up 2 bases, with 16 bases separating them. The CDR3 consists of 16 residues. CDR1 is SGDLS, CDR2 YYNGEE, per germline. The CDR3 bases are TGTGCCAGCAGCTTGGGTAGGGCTTCCACTGGAAACACCATATATTTT. Residues: CASSLGRASTGNTIYF. Using reference TRBV9 and TRBJ1-3 for the parts outside the CDR3, the full variable domain is DSGVTQTPKHLITATGQRVTLRCSPRSGDLSVYWYQQSLDQGLQFLIQYYNGEERAKGNILERFSAQQFPDLHSELNLSSLELGDSALYFCASSLGRASTGNTIYFGEGSWLTVV.

The J gene is TRBJ2-2, the V gene TRBV27, with 12 bases matching TRBD1. The junction had 9 bases not matched to a gene; V was cut back by 7 bases and J by 6 bases. CDR1 is MNHEY and CDR2 is SMNVEV in the germline V gene (reference sequence). This CDR3 is 16 amino acids long. The CDR3 region has the DNA TGTGCCAGCAACACCCGGGACAGGGGGCTATCCGGGGAGCTGTTTTTT. Encoded protein: CASNTRDRGLSGELFF.

The chain links TRBV14 to TRBJ2-7, with D unclear. Trimming removed 1 base at V and 3 bases at J, with 7 bases between. Germline V gene lookup returns CDR1 SGHDN and CDR2 FVKESK. The CDR3 sequence is 13 residues long. The CDR3 spells CASSQVRNYEQYF. CDR3 in DNA: TGTGCCAGCAGCCAAGTGCGTAACTACGAGCAGTACTTC.

Of note for this clone: Within the sample, other DNA sequences also encode this same CDR3. The chain employs TRBV9 and TRBJ1-5; D gene ambiguous. The V and J ends lost 2 bases and 1 base respectively, with 7 bases between them. This CDR3 has 14 residues. Germline CDR1 SGDLS, CDR2 YYNGEE. The chain's CDR3 is CASSVAGSNQPQHF. The CDR3 nucleotides read TGTGCCAGCAGCGTCGCGGGGAGCAATCAGCCCCAGCATTTT.

The chain has TRBV27 and TRBJ1-5, with D perhaps TRBD1 (5 bases). The V gene's germline CDR1 is MNHEY and CDR2 SMNVEV (reference sequence). V dropped 2 bases and J dropped 6 bases, with 14 bases sitting between them. The CDR3 has 15 residues. The CDR3 loop is CASSLIRGEGQPQHF. The CDR3 DNA sequence: TGTGCCAGCAGTTTAATTAGGGGAGAGGGTCAGCCCCAGCATTTT.

This chain's CDR3 is CASSEWSRYNEQFF. The CDR3 DNA sequence: TGTGCCAGCAGTGAATGGTCCCGGTACAATGAGCAGTTCTTC. The J gene is TRBJ2-1, the V gene TRBV6-1; D ambiguous. The germline gives CDR1 MNHNS, CDR2 SASEGT. The CDR3 totals 14 residues. V lost 2 bases to trimming and J lost 4 bases, with 9 bases between them.

The chain employs TRBV27 and TRBJ2-1; TRBD2 matches 8 bases. The V gene's germline CDR1 is MNHEY and CDR2 SMNVEV (reference sequence). The CDR3 covers 11 residues. J gave up 14 bases and V 8 bases, and 8 bases lay outside the gene matches. The CDR3 spells CASATGTREFF. The CDR3 DNA sequence: TGTGCCAGCGCTACCGGGACTAGGGAGTTCTTC.

Here the CDR3 DNA reads TGTGCCAGCAGCAAAGGAGTATTGACCCGCACCGGAGGGGTCGAGCAGTACTTC. Translation: CASSKGVLTRTGGVEQYF. The chain couples TRBV21-1 to TRBJ2-7; TRBD2 is taken as the D call from the table, unchecked against the DNA. TRBV21-1 is deemed a pseudogene. The CDR3 contains 18 residues.

This clone is a singleton in its sample. J is TRBJ2-5 and V is TRBV7-9, with D maybe TRBD2 (5 bases). Germline-derived CDR1 and CDR2 are SEHNR and FQNEAQ (reference sequence). The CDR3 is 15 amino acids. V lost 1 base and J lost 2, with 11 bases in between. CDR3 nucleotides: TGTGCCAGCAGCTTAGGGAGGTTCGGACAAGAGACCCAGTACTTC. Protein product: CASSLGRFGQETQYF.

The rearrangement joins TRBV19 to TRBJ2-6; D not certain. The V gene lost 6 bases and the J gene lost 0 bases, with 0 bases spanning the gap. The CDR3 covers 12 residues. Germline CDR1 LNHDA, CDR2 SQIVND (reference sequence). Here the CDR3 reads CASSSGANVLTF. The CDR3, as DNA: TGTGCCAGTAGCTCTGGGGCCAACGTCCTGACTTTC.

The chain combines TRBV28 with TRBJ1-2; TRBD1 might be the D (6 bases). The CDR3 totals 15 residues. Germline CDR1 reads MDHEN; CDR2 reads SYDVKM. V was clipped by 2 bases and J by 6 bases, with 16 bases between them. In nucleotides, the CDR3 is TGTGCCAGCAGTTTAAAAGGACAGCAACAGGATGGCTACACCTTC. Translation gives CASSLKGQQQDGYTF.

As to this clone: This CDR3 is also generated by other DNA sequences in the sample. This sequence joins TRBV7-9 and TRBJ2-5, with TRBD1 matching 7 bases. Unmatched junction bases numbered 1, after V lost 5 bases and J lost 7 bases. Germline V gene sequence: CDR1 SEHNR, CDR2 FQNEAQ (reference sequence). CDR3 length: 11 amino acids. For the CDR3, the DNA is TGTGCCAGCAGCCCAGGGGGGACCCAGTACTTC. Amino acid sequence: CASSPGGTQYF.

The gene calls are TRBV11-2 and TRBJ2-1; 8 bases align to TRBD2. Trimming took 5 bases from V and 3 from J; bases not matched to a gene: 6. The CDR3 has 15 amino acids. Germline V lookup: CDR1 SGHAT, CDR2 FQNNGV. The CDR3 coding sequence is TGTGCCAGCAGCATACGGGAGGGCCGCTACAATGAGCAGTTCTTC. Translating gives CASSIREGRYNEQFF.

The chain carries TRBV13 and TRBJ2-5; 11 bases align to TRBD2. V was pared by 5 bases and J by 3 bases, with 14 bases of the junction left unmatched. The CDR3 runs 18 residues. CDR1 and CDR2 (germline): PRHDT, FYEKMQ (reference sequence). CDR3 nucleotide sequence: TGTGCCAGCAGCATGCTACTAGCGGGAGTAGAGAAGGAAGAGACCCAGTACTTC. Translating gives CASSMLLAGVEKEETQYF.